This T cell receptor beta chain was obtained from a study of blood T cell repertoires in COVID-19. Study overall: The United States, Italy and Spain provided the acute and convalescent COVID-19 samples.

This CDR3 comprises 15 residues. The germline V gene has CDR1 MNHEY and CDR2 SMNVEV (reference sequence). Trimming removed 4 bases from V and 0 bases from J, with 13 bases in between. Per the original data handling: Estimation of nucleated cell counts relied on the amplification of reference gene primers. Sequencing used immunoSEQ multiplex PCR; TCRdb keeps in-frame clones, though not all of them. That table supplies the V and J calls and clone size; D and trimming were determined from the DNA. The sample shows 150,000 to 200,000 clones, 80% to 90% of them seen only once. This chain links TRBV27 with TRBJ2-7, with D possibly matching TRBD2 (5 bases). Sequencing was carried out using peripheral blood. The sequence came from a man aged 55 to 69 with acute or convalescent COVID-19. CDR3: CASSYRRDSSYEQYF. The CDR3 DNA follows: TGTGCCAGCAGTTACCGCCGGGATTCCTCCTACGAGCAGTACTTC.